This T cell receptor (beta chain) was captured by sequencing in a study of blood T cell repertoires in COVID-19. Germline V lookup: CDR1 MNHEY, CDR2 SVGAGI. The CDR3 sequence is 14 residues long. V lost 2 bases and J lost 6, with 11 bases in between. In the study's own analysis: Reference gene primers were amplified, and this amplification served to estimate nucleated cell counts. Here immunoSEQ multiplex PCR was the method, and the copy in TCRdb shows in-frame clones only, minus some. From that table come the V and J calls and clone size; the DNA was used to work out D and trimming. Of about 180,000 clones listed, more than 75% were seen once; the top ten hold roughly 18%.

The TCR sequence derives from a person aged 70 to 85 with COVID-19, enrolled during active disease. The chain carries TRBV6-5 and TRBJ2-1; D is possibly TRBD2 (7 bases). The sample taken for sequencing was peripheral blood. The CDR3 sequence is CASSYAGAGNEQFF. DNA of the CDR3: TGTGCCAGCAGTTACGCGGGGGCGGGCAATGAGCAGTTCTTC.